This note documents a single T cell receptor (beta chain) sequence. Its antigen is undetermined. The data are from a study of tumour-infiltrating T cells in Burkitt lymphoma. Study in general: Survival, overall and progression-free, tracked with productive clonality.

General observations from the study: Several public clonotypes were shared across many Burkitt lymphoma patients.

CDR3 size: 14 residues. V was shortened by 2 bases and J by 8 bases, with 10 bases between the two germline ends. Germline V CDR1 and CDR2: ENHRY, SYGVKD. Measured with immunoSEQ multiplex PCR; TCRdb has only the in-frame clones, and not every one. This sample yields about 610 clones, of which about 16% are seen a single time; about 4.6% belongs to the top ten. The rearrangement uses TRBV10-3 and TRBJ1-6; a weak D match, TRBD1 (5 bases). What was sequenced was tumor tissue. The TCR originated in a human donor with Burkitt lymphoma. DNA of the CDR3: TGTGCCATCAGTGAGGGAGGGGCTGATTCACCCCTCCACTTT. This gives the protein CAISEGGADSPLHF.